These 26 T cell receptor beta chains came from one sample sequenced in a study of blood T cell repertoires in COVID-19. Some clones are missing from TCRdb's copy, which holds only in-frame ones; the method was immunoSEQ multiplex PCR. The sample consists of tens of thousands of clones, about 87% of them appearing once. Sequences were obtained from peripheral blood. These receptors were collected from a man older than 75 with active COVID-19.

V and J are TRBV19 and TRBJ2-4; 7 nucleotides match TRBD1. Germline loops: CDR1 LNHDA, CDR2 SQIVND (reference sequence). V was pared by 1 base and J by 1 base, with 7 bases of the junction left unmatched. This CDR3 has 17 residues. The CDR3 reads CASSIAFEGAAKNIQYF. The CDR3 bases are TGTGCCAGTAGTATAGCTTTTGAGGGGGCCGCCAAAAACATTCAGTACTTC.

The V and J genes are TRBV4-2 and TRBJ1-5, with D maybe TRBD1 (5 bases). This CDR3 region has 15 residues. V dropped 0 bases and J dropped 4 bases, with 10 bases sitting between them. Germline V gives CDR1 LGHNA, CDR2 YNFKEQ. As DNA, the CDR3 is TGTGCCAGCAGCCAAGATGGCCAGGGAAATCAGCCCCAGCATTTT. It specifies CASSQDGQGNQPQHF.

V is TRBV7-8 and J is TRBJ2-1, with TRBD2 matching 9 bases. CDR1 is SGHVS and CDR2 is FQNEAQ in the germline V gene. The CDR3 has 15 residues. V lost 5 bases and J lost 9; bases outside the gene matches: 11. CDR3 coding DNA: TGTGCCAGCAGCCCCCCCGGACTAGCGTTAGGTGAGCAGTTCTTC. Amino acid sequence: CASSPPGLALGEQFF.

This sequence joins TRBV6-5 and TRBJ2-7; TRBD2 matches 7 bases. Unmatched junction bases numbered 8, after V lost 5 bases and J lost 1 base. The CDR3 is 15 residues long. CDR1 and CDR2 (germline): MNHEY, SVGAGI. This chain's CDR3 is CASSREVRNSYEQYF. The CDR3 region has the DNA TGTGCCAGCAGTCGGGAGGTACGTAATTCCTACGAGCAGTACTTC.

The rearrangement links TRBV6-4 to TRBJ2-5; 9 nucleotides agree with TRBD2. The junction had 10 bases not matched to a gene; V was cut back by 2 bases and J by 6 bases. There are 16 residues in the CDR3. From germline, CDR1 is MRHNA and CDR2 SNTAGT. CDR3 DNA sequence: TGTGCCAGCAGTGACGGTGCGGGAGGGCCCTCGAAGACCCAGTACTTC. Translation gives CASSDGAGGPSKTQYF.

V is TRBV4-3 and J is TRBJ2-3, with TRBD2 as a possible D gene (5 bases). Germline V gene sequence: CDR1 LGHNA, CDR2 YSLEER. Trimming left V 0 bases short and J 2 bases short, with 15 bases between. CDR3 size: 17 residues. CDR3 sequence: CASSQDTGTGHTDTQYF. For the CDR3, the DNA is TGCGCCAGCAGCCAAGATACGGGAACGGGCCACACAGATACGCAGTATTTT.

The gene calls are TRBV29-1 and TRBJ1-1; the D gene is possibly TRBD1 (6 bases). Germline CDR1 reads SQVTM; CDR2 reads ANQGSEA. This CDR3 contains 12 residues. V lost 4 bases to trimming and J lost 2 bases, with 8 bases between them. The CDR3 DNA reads TGCAGCGTTGGGGGGGGCAACACTGAAGCTTTCTTT. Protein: CSVGGGNTEAFF.

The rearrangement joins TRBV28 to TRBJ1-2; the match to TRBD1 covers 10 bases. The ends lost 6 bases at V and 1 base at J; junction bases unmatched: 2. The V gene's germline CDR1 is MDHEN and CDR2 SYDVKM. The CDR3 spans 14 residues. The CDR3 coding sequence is TGTGCCAGCAGAGGGACAGGGGTTAACTATGGCTACACCTTC. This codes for CASRGTGVNYGYTF.

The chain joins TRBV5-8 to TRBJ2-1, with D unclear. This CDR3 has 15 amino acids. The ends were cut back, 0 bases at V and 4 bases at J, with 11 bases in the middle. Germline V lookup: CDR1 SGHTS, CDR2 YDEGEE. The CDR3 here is CASSLGRPLYNEQFF. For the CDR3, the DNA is TGTGCCAGCAGCTTGGGCAGGCCCTTATACAATGAGCAGTTCTTC.

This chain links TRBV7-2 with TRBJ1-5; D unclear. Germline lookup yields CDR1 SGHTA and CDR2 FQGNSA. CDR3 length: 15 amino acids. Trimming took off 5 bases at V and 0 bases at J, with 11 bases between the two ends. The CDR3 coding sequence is TGTGCCAGCAGCGAGAAAATCGGTAGCAATCAGCCCCAGCATTTT. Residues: CASSEKIGSNQPQHF.

The CDR3 nucleotides are TGTGCCAGCAGCCCGTCCACCTGGGCCAACAATGAGCAGTTCTTC. This gives the protein CASSPSTWANNEQFF. The chain is built from TRBV9 and TRBJ2-1; D call uncertain. V was shortened by 4 bases and J by 5 bases, with 16 bases between the two germline ends. This CDR3 is built from 15 residues. The germline V gene has CDR1 SGDLS and CDR2 YYNGEE.

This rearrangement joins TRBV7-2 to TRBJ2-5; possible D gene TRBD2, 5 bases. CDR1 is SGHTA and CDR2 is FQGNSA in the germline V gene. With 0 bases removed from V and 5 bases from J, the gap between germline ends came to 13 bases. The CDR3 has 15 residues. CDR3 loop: CASSLAFSRGETQYF. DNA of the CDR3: TGTGCCAGCAGCTTAGCGTTTTCGAGAGGGGAGACCCAGTACTTC.

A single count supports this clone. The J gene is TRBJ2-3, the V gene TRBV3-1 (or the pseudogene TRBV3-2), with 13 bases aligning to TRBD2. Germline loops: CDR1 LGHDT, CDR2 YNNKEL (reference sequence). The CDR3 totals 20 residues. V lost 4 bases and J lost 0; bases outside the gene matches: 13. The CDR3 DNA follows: TGTGCCAGCAGCCCATTGGGACTAGCGGGGATCATTCCTAGCACAGATACGCAGTATTTT. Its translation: CASSPLGLAGIIPSTDTQYF.

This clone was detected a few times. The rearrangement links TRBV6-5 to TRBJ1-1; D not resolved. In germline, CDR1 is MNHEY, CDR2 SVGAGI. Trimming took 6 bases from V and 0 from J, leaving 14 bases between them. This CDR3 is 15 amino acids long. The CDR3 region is CASRAGEGLNTEAFF. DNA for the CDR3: TGTGCCAGCAGGGCCGGGGAAGGGTTGAACACTGAAGCTTTCTTT.

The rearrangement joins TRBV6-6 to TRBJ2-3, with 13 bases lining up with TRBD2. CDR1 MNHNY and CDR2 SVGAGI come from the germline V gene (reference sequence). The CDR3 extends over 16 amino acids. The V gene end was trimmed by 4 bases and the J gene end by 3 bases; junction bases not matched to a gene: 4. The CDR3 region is CASSWTSGRWTDTQYF. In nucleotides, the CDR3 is TGTGCCAGCAGTTGGACTAGCGGGAGATGGACAGATACGCAGTATTTT.

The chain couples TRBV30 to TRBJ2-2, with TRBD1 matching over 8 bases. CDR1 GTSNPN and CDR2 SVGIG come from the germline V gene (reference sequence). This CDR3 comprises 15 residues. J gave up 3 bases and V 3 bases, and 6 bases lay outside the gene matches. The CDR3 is CAWRQGGADTGELFF. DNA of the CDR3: TGTGCCTGGAGACAGGGGGGCGCGGACACCGGGGAGCTGTTTTTT.

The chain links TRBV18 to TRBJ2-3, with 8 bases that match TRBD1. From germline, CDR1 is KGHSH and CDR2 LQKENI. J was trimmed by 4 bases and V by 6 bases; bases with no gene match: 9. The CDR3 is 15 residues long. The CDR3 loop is CASSFDRGVADTQYF. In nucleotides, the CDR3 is TGTGCCAGCTCTTTCGACAGGGGAGTTGCAGATACGCAGTATTTT.

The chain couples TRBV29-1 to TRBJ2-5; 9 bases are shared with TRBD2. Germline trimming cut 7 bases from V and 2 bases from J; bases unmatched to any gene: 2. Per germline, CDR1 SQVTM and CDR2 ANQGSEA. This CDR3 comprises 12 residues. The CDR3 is CSGGLAQETQYF. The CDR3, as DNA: TGCAGCGGGGGACTAGCTCAAGAGACCCAGTACTTC. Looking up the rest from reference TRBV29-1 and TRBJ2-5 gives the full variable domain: SAVISQKPSRDICQRGTSLTIQCQVDSQVTMMFWYRQQPGQSLTLIATANQGSEATYESGFVIDKFPISRPNLTFSTLTVSNMSPEDSSIYLCSGGLAQETQYFGPGTRLLVL.

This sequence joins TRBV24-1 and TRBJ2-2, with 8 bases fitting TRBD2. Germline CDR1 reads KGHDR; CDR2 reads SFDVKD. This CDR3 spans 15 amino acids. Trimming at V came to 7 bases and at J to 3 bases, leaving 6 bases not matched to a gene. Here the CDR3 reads CATRDPREDTGELFF. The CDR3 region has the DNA TGTGCCACCAGAGACCCGCGGGAGGACACCGGGGAGCTGTTTTTT.

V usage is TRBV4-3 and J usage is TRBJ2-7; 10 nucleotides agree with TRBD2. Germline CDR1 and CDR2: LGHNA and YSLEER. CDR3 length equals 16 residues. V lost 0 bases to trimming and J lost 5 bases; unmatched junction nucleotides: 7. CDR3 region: CASSQDLAGEGDEQYF. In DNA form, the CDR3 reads TGCGCCAGCAGCCAAGATCTAGCGGGAGAGGGGGACGAGCAGTACTTC.

The CDR3 here is CASSPPGASGSRFF. The DNA for the CDR3 is TGTGCCAGCAGCCCCCCGGGGGCTAGCGGGAGTAGGTTCTTC. This chain links TRBV14 with TRBJ2-1; 10 bases fit TRBD2. There are 14 residues in the CDR3. Germline V CDR1 and CDR2: SGHDN, FVKESK. The junction had 12 bases not matched to a gene; V was cut back by 4 bases and J by 15 bases.

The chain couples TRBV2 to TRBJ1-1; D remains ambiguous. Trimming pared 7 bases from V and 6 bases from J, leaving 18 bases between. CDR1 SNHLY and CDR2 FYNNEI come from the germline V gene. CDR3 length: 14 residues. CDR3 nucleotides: TGTGCCAGCAACGGGGATAGACCCTGGGCTGAAGCTTTCTTT. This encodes CASNGDRPWAEAFF.

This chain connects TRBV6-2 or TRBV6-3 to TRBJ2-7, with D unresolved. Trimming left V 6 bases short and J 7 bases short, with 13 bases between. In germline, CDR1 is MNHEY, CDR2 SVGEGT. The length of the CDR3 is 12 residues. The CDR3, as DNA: TGTGCCAGCAGCCAAGCCTCGTGGGAGCAGTACTTC. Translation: CASSQASWEQYF.

The CDR3 here is CASSLRLDRSSDTQYF. DNA of the CDR3: TGTGCCAGCAGCTTAAGGCTAGACCGGAGCTCAGATACGCAGTATTTT. The chain links TRBV11-3 to TRBJ2-3, with unresolved D. This CDR3 region has 16 residues. Trimming stripped 2 bases from V and 4 bases from J, with 16 bases between. Looked up from germline, CDR1 is SGHNT and CDR2 is YENEEA. Based on the CDR3 plus reference TRBV11-3 and TRBJ2-3, the full variable domain is EAGVVQSPRYKIIEKKQPVAFWCNPISGHNTLYWYLQNLGQGPELLIRYENEEAVDDSQLPKDRFSAERLKGVDSTLKIQPAELGDSAVYLCASSLRLDRSSDTQYFGPGTRLTVL.

CDR3 protein: CASSLRTSGITDTQYF. The CDR3 nucleotides are TGCGCCAGCAGCCTGCGGACTAGCGGGATAACAGATACGCAGTATTTT. The chain carries TRBV5-1 and TRBJ2-3, with 12 bases lining up with TRBD2. Trimming at V came to 4 bases and at J to 3 bases, leaving 6 bases not matched to a gene. The CDR3 has 16 amino acids. CDR1 SGHRS and CDR2 YFSETQ come from the germline V gene.

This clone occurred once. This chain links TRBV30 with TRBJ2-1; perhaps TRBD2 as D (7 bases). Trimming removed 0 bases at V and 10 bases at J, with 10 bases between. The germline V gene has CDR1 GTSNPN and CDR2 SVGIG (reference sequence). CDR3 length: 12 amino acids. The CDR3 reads CAWSVGGREQFF. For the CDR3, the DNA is TGTGCCTGGAGTGTGGGGGGGCGCGAGCAGTTCTTC.